These 26 T cell receptor beta chains came from one sample sequenced in a study of blood T cells in healthy people across ages. A second PCR of 7 to 11 cycles used a sample-barcoded 5' primer and a J-beta primer mix. MiXCR, run by TCRdb on the 5' RACE reads, gives a single entry per CDR3 protein. The table has more than 650,000 distinct CDR3 sequences, roughly 26% seen once. In addition, the sample was reused for a study of T cells of mothers and their children.

The sequencing sample was made of blood. The receptors were sampled from a boy between 5 and 17 years old in good health.

The chain carries TRBV9 and TRBJ2-5; 8 nucleotides agree with TRBD2. The J call may be mistaken, given a closer DNA end match to TRBJ2-1. Germline values: CDR1 SGDLS, CDR2 YYNGEE. This CDR3 spans 16 amino acids. The CDR3 bases are TGTGCCAGCAGCGTAGTAAGCGGGGGATTTAGCAATGAGCAGTTCTTC. Protein product: CASSVVSGGFSNEQFF.

This clonotype was observed a few times. This chain links TRBV5-1 with TRBJ2-2, with D possibly being TRBD1 or TRBD2 (7 bases each). The CDR3 has 15 residues. CDR1 is SGHRS, CDR2 YFSETQ, per germline. V was clipped by 5 bases and J by 5 bases, with 16 bases between them. The CDR3 loop reads CASSHAQGGTGELFF. The DNA of the CDR3 is TGCGCCAGCAGTCATGCCCAGGGGGGGACCGGGGAGCTGTTTTTT.

V usage is TRBV7-9 and J usage is TRBJ2-5; 9 bases map to TRBD1. V lost 10 bases to trimming and J lost 5 bases; unmatched junction nucleotides: 20. Germline lookup yields CDR1 SEHNR and CDR2 FQNEAQ (reference sequence). The CDR3 runs to 17 residues. The CDR3 DNA reads TGTGCCACCCCAGGGGAGACTTCACAGGGGGCTTGGGAGACCCAGTACTTC. The encoded protein is CATPGETSQGAWETQYF.

The chain recombines TRBV12-3 or TRBV12-4 with TRBJ1-2, with 7 positions matching TRBD1. This CDR3 contains 15 residues. Germline trimming cut 3 bases from V and 4 bases from J; bases unmatched to any gene: 8. The CDR3 loop reads CASSFDDRAAYGYTF. CDR3 sequence (DNA): TGTGCCAGCAGTTTCGATGACAGGGCGGCCTATGGCTACACCTTC.

This clonotype appeared a few times. This CDR3 reads CSARVTPINYGYTF. CDR3 sequence (DNA): TGCAGTGCTAGAGTTACCCCCATAAACTATGGCTACACCTTC. This rearrangement joins TRBV20-1 to TRBJ1-2; D unresolved. The CDR3 length is 14 residues. Germline V gene data show CDR1 as DFQATT and CDR2 as SNEGSKA (reference sequence). Trimming removed 1 base at V and 2 bases at J, with 11 bases between.

This chain joins TRBV5-4 and TRBJ2-5; 7 bases are a match to TRBD1. Germline values: CDR1 SGHNT, CDR2 YYREEE (reference sequence). Trimming took 0 bases from V and 0 from J; bases not matched to a gene: 5. The CDR3 spans 16 residues. The CDR3 region has the DNA TGTGCCAGCAGCTTGGTTACAGGGGCCTACCAAGAGACCCAGTACTTC. It encodes CASSLVTGAYQETQYF.

This clonotype was counted between two and nine times. The chain has TRBV20-1 and TRBJ2-5, with a possible D match to TRBD2 (5 bases). Matching the DNA end better, TRBJ2-1 makes the J call doubtful. Germline CDR1 DFQATT, CDR2 SNEGSKA (reference sequence). CDR3 length equals 21 residues. Here the CDR3 reads CSASSPSSGVLPALGDNEQFF. The CDR3 nucleotides are TGCAGTGCTTCCTCCCCCTCCTCCGGGGTCTTACCAGCGCTGGGAGACAATGAGCAGTTCTTC.

This chain links TRBV7-2 with TRBJ1-1, with unresolved D. The CDR3 sequence is 14 residues long. From germline, CDR1 is SGHTA and CDR2 FQGNSA. The V end lost 1 base, the J end lost 8 bases, and 14 bases lay between the germline ends. As DNA, the CDR3 is TGTGCCAGCAGCTTAGTGGGGTGGAGCAGGGAAGCTTTCTTT. It specifies CASSLVGWSREAFF.

This clonotype was recorded a few times. Its ends do not fully match the called genes, so a read error is possible. V and J are TRBV28 and TRBJ2-7; D gene uncertain. The V gene's germline CDR1 is MDHEN and CDR2 SYDVKM. This CDR3 has 14 amino acids. DNA of the CDR3: TGTGCCAGCAACGGACCGAATCCTAACTACGAGCAGTATTTC. Translated: CASNGPNPNYEQYF. The whole variable domain, remainder taken from reference TRBV28 and TRBJ2-7, is DVKVTQSSRYLVKRTGEKVFLECVQDMDHENMFWYRQDPGLGLRLIYFSYDVKMKEKGDIPEGYSVSREKKERFSLILESASTNQTSMYLCASNGPNPNYEQYFGPGTRLTVT.

The chain couples TRBV10-3 to TRBJ2-5; 8 positions match TRBD2. V gave up 6 bases and J gave up 1 base; unmatched junction bases: 7. CDR3 length: 15 residues. Per the germline V gene, CDR1 is ENHRY and CDR2 is SYGVKD. The CDR3 loop reads CAISHAAGGQETQYF. DNA of the CDR3: TGTGCCATCAGCCACGCTGCGGGGGGCCAAGAGACCCAGTACTTC.

The chain recombines TRBV6-5 with TRBJ1-4; TRBD1 aligns across 8 bases. Per the germline V gene, CDR1 is MNHEY and CDR2 is SVGAGI. The V and J ends lost 2 bases and 4 bases, in that order; junction bases with no gene match: 12. This CDR3 has 18 residues. CDR3 bases: TGTGCCAGCAGTTACCAAAGGCCCAGGGGGCTGAATAATGAAAAACTGTTTTTT. This gives the protein CASSYQRPRGLNNEKLFF.

This clonotype was observed a single time. The chain links TRBV7-2 to TRBJ2-1, with TRBD2 as a possible D gene (6 bases). Trimming took off 7 bases at V and 1 base at J, with 11 bases between the two ends. CDR3 length equals 14 residues. The germline V gene has CDR1 SGHTA and CDR2 FQGNSA. Written as DNA, the CDR3 is TGTGCCAGCATCGCGGGGTTATCCTACAATGAGCAGTTCTTC. This gives the protein CASIAGLSYNEQFF.

The J gene is TRBJ1-5, the V gene TRBV28; D gene unclear. The CDR3 has 11 amino acids. Trimming pared 5 bases from V and 3 bases from J, leaving 2 bases between. The V gene's germline CDR1 is MDHEN and CDR2 SYDVKM. The CDR3 reads CASSHNQPQHF. The CDR3 DNA reads TGTGCCAGCAGTCACAATCAGCCCCAGCATTTT.

V and J are TRBV28 and TRBJ2-7, with 10 positions matching TRBD2. The length of the CDR3 is 15 residues. Germline V gene sequence: CDR1 MDHEN, CDR2 SYDVKM. J was trimmed by 5 bases and V by 5 bases; bases with no gene match: 9. The DNA for the CDR3 is TGTGCCAGCAGTGACTCGGGACTAGCGCTCCACGAGCAGTACTTC. Translated, it gives CASSDSGLALHEQYF.

This chain links TRBV20-1 with TRBJ1-1; 8 nucleotides match TRBD1. The germline CDR1 and CDR2 sequences are DFQATT and SNEGSKA (reference sequence). Trimming at V came to 5 bases and at J to 4 bases, leaving 9 bases not matched to a gene. The CDR3 runs 14 residues. In DNA, the CDR3 is TGCAGTGCTTTTCGGACAGGGCAGGGCACTGAAGCTTTCTTT. As protein: CSAFRTGQGTEAFF.

The chain recombines TRBV10-3 with TRBJ2-5; possibly TRBD2 for D (7 bases). This CDR3 region has 14 residues. V dropped 8 bases and J dropped 2 bases, with 15 bases sitting between them. Germline CDR1 reads ENHRY; CDR2 reads SYGVKD. The CDR3 DNA is TGTGCCATCGGCGGCGGGGGCGGTCAAGAGACCCAGTACTTC. Residues: CAIGGGGGQETQYF.

The chain carries TRBV9 and TRBJ1-5; D unclear. Germline CDR1 reads SGDLS; CDR2 reads YYNGEE. The CDR3 covers 15 residues. Trimming left V 3 bases short and J 5 bases short, with 15 bases between. The CDR3 protein is CASSAGRAWDQPQHF. CDR3 coding DNA: TGTGCCAGCAGCGCAGGACGGGCGTGGGATCAGCCCCAGCATTTT. The full variable domain, with the rest looked up from reference TRBV9 and TRBJ1-5, is DSGVTQTPKHLITATGQRVTLRCSPRSGDLSVYWYQQSLDQGLQFLIQYYNGEERAKGNILERFSAQQFPDLHSELNLSSLELGDSALYFCASSAGRAWDQPQHFGDGTRLSIL.

The chain joins TRBV5-1 to TRBJ2-5; 9 nucleotides align to TRBD1. Gene TRBJ2-7 matches the end of the DNA better, so the J call may be wrong. Per the germline V gene, CDR1 is SGHRS and CDR2 is YFSETQ. The CDR3 length is 15 residues. The DNA for the CDR3 is TGCGCCAGCAGCCCCAGGACAGGGGAGACCTACGAGCAGTACTTC. It codes for CASSPRTGETYEQYF.

The chain employs TRBV10-3 and TRBJ2-2, with TRBD1 matching 8 bases. This CDR3 is built from 21 residues. Looked up from germline, CDR1 is ENHRY and CDR2 is SYGVKD. J was trimmed by 1 base and V by 4 bases; bases with no gene match: 20. CDR3 residues: CAISAAQGAVDRGGNTGELFF. The CDR3 DNA reads as TGTGCCATCAGTGCGGCTCAGGGGGCGGTGGATCGAGGCGGGAACACCGGGGAGCTGTTTTTT.

The rearrangement uses TRBV12-3 or TRBV12-4 and TRBJ2-3; possible D gene TRBD1, 6 bases. V lost 3 bases and J 2 bases, leaving 15 bases between the germline ends. The CDR3 is made up of 16 amino acids. The CDR3 DNA follows: TGTGCCAGCAGTTTGTTGGGACAATCGTACACAGATACGCAGTATTTT. Translated, it gives CASSLLGQSYTDTQYF.

This clonotype showed up just a few times. V gene TRBV18 combines with J gene TRBJ1-1; D unclear. Germline V gene lookup returns CDR1 KGHSH and CDR2 LQKENI. V dropped 8 bases and J dropped 8 bases, with 12 bases sitting between them. The CDR3 has 11 residues. The CDR3 protein is CASLGTSEAFF. CDR3 nucleotide sequence: TGTGCCAGCCTCGGAACGAGCGAAGCTTTCTTT.

This clonotype was detected a few times. The chain employs TRBV20-1 and TRBJ1-2, with D perhaps matching TRBD1 (6 bases). Trimming cost V 6 bases and J 2 bases, with 13 bases left between them. Germline V gives CDR1 DFQATT, CDR2 SNEGSKA (reference sequence). The CDR3 consists of 13 residues. The CDR3 DNA reads TGCAGTGCCCCAGACGGGGGCAACTATGGCTACACCTTC. This sequence encodes CSAPDGGNYGYTF.

On this clonotype: This CDR3 fails to terminate in the conserved phenylalanine or tryptophan, so it likely reflects a read error. The chain joins TRBV12-3 or TRBV12-4 to TRBJ2-7, with 14 bases fitting TRBD2. This CDR3 spans 16 amino acids. The J segment lost 3 bases and the V segment lost 5 bases, leaving 6 bases of the junction unmatched. The chain's CDR3 is CASSPGLAGDIYEQYS. DNA for the CDR3: TGTGCCAGCAGTCCGGGACTAGCGGGGGATATCTACGAGCAGTACTCC.

In regard to this clonotype: Relative to the germline gene, one junction end is altered; a read error may explain this. The chain joins TRBV10-3 to TRBJ1-2; no firm D call. The germline CDR1 and CDR2 sequences are ENHRY and SYGVKD. The CDR3 spans 16 residues. In DNA, the CDR3 is TGTGCCATCAGTGAGTCGAGGGAGGCCTCATCCTATGGCTGCACCTTC. Residues: CAISESREASSYGCTF.

The chain combines TRBV29-1 with TRBJ2-1; weak D call: TRBD1 (6 bases). The CDR3 has 13 residues. In germline, CDR1 is SQVTM, CDR2 ANQGSEA. V lost 6 bases and J 5 bases, leaving 14 bases between the germline ends. For the CDR3, the DNA is TGCAGCGTAAGGGGGTTTTCGGACAATGAGCAGTTCTTC. Translated: CSVRGFSDNEQFF.

The V and J genes are TRBV6-5 and TRBJ1-5, with 8 positions matching TRBD1. The CDR3 consists of 12 residues. V gave up 10 bases and J gave up 7 bases; unmatched junction bases: 6. Per the germline V gene, CDR1 is MNHEY and CDR2 is SVGAGI. The CDR3 sequence is CATGQGKQPQHF. The CDR3 region has the DNA TGTGCCACAGGACAGGGTAAACAGCCCCAGCATTTT.